This entry lists 27 T cell receptor beta chains sequenced from one sample in a study of T cells in narcolepsy. Clones were sequenced by immunoSEQ multiplex PCR, and TCRdb holds only the in-frame ones, with some missing. Of approximately 40,000 clones detected, 70% to 90% appear once; the ten largest clones hold roughly 1.3%. Sequences were obtained from CD45RA- memory CD4+ T cells from PBMCs. The source of these receptors is a human donor with narcolepsy.

This clone was seen a single time. Distinct nucleotide sequences in the sample also encode this CDR3. The chain couples TRBV11-1 to TRBJ2-2; D uncertain. Germline values: CDR1 SGHAT, CDR2 FQDESV (reference sequence). Trimming left V 3 bases short and J 7 bases short, with 12 bases between. The CDR3 is 14 residues long. As DNA, the CDR3 is TGTGCCAGCAGCTTGACTCAGTTTAGCGGGGAGCTGTTTTTT. The encoded protein is CASSLTQFSGELFF.

This clone was seen just once. The CDR3 nucleotides are TGCGCCAGCAGCCAAGACGGTGATTCACCCCTCCACTTT. Amino acid sequence: CASSQDGDSPLHF. The chain uses TRBV4-3 and TRBJ1-6; the D is unclear. This CDR3 comprises 13 residues. Germline CDR1 reads LGHNA; CDR2 reads YSLEER. Trimming left V 0 bases short and J 8 bases short, with 5 bases between.

There are a few counts of this clone. The CDR3 DNA reads as TGTGCCAGCTTATCGACAGGGGCCGGCAATCAGCCCCAGCATTTT. Protein sequence: CASLSTGAGNQPQHF. The chain uses TRBV6-6 and TRBJ1-5; TRBD1 matches 8 bases. V lost 8 bases and J lost 2; bases outside the gene matches: 8. The CDR3 has 15 residues. Germline assignment: CDR1 MNHNY and CDR2 SVGAGI (reference sequence).

J is TRBJ2-5 and V is TRBV9, with D hard to call. The J call may be in error: the DNA end matches TRBJ2-7 better. CDR3 length: 15 residues. The germline V gene has CDR1 SGDLS and CDR2 YYNGEE. The CDR3 sequence: CASSVGARRTYEQYF. The DNA of the CDR3 is TGTGCCAGCAGCGTAGGGGCTCGCCGTACCTACGAGCAGTACTTC.

This clone was recorded only once. The rearrangement links TRBV4-3 to TRBJ1-1, with a tentative D call TRBD1 (5 bases). CDR3 length equals 14 residues. Trimming stripped 0 bases from V and 4 bases from J, with 9 bases between. The germline V gene has CDR1 LGHNA and CDR2 YSLEER. The CDR3: CASSQDRAVTEAFF. The CDR3, as DNA: TGCGCCAGCAGCCAAGACAGGGCCGTCACTGAAGCTTTCTTT.

The rearrangement uses TRBV6-1 and TRBJ1-5; D is unresolved. CDR3 size: 15 residues. V was clipped by 6 bases and J by 2 bases, with 14 bases between them. CDR1 is MNHNS and CDR2 is SASEGT in the germline V gene. The CDR3 here is CASRRAGGGNQPQHF. CDR3 nucleotides: TGTGCCAGCAGGAGAGCGGGTGGGGGCAATCAGCCCCAGCATTTT.

This clone came up once. The rearrangement joins TRBV19 to TRBJ1-1, with D maybe TRBD1 (5 bases). The CDR3 is 15 amino acids. Germline values: CDR1 LNHDA, CDR2 SQIVND (reference sequence). With 7 bases removed from V and 1 base from J, the gap between germline ends came to 16 bases. For the CDR3, the DNA is TGTGCCAGTACGAGGCAGGGCAGGGCGAACACTGAAGCTTTCTTT. As protein: CASTRQGRANTEAFF.

Comment on this clone: Different DNA sequences within this sample yield the same CDR3. The rearrangement links TRBV2 to TRBJ2-5, with 8 positions matching TRBD2. The CDR3 covers 16 residues. The J segment lost 1 base and the V segment lost 5 bases, leaving 9 bases of the junction unmatched. Germline CDR1 reads SNHLY; CDR2 reads FYNNEI. In nucleotides, the CDR3 is TGTGCCAGCAGTCCTAGGAGCGGGGGCACCCAAGAGACCCAGTACTTC. Protein product: CASSPRSGGTQETQYF. The full variable domain, its missing parts supplied by reference TRBV2 and TRBJ2-5, is EPEVTQTPSHQVTQMGQEVILRCVPISNHLYFYWYRQILGQKVEFLVSFYNNEISEKSEIFDDQFSVERPDGSNFTLKIRSTKLEDSAMYFCASSPRSGGTQETQYFGPGTRLLVL.

The chain couples TRBV19 to TRBJ2-3; 8 bases match TRBD1. J lost 7 bases, V lost 5 bases, and 14 bases had no gene match. This CDR3 contains 16 residues. Germline loops: CDR1 LNHDA, CDR2 SQIVND (reference sequence). The CDR3 nucleotides are TGTGCCAGTAGTGAAACAGGGGGTAGGAGCAGATATACGCAGTATTTT. Protein sequence: CASSETGGRSRYTQYF.

J is TRBJ1-6 and V is TRBV2; D may be TRBD1 (5 bases). Germline CDR1 SNHLY, CDR2 FYNNEI. The CDR3 covers 14 residues. Trimming shortened V by 4 bases and J by 9 bases, and 13 bases separated the two germline ends. The CDR3 bases are TGTGCCAGCAGTGGTCAGGGTACGGGTTCACCCCTCCACTTT. It encodes CASSGQGTGSPLHF. The full variable domain, rest sourced from reference TRBV2 and TRBJ1-6, is EPEVTQTPSHQVTQMGQEVILRCVPISNHLYFYWYRQILGQKVEFLVSFYNNEISEKSEIFDDQFSVERPDGSNFTLKIRSTKLEDSAMYFCASSGQGTGSPLHFGNGTRLTVT.

The V gene is TRBV9, the J gene TRBJ1-2; D is unclear. CDR1 is SGDLS, CDR2 YYNGEE, per germline. With 0 bases removed from V and 0 bases from J, the gap between germline ends came to 6 bases. This CDR3 spans 14 amino acids. The CDR3 DNA follows: TGTGCCAGCAGCGTAGTCGGGACTAACTATGGCTACACCTTC. Protein product: CASSVVGTNYGYTF.

With respect to this clone: The sample holds other DNA sequences that translate to the same CDR3. This chain links TRBV5-6 with TRBJ1-3; 8 bases are shared with TRBD1. V was pared by 4 bases and J by 4 bases, with 13 bases of the junction left unmatched. The CDR3 loop spans 17 amino acids. CDR1 and CDR2 from the germline V gene are SGHDT and YYEEEE. The CDR3 loop reads CASSTFTGQGFGNTIYF. DNA for the CDR3: TGTGCCAGCAGCACATTTACTGGACAGGGTTTCGGAAACACCATATATTTT.

This chain uses TRBV23-1 with TRBJ1-6; D is undetermined. TRBV23-1 is noted as an ORF with a role that remains uncertain. Trimming took 7 bases from V and 10 from J, leaving 11 bases between them. The CDR3 loop spans 12 amino acids. DNA of the CDR3: TGCGCCAGCACCTCAAAGAACTCACCCCTCCACTTT. Translation gives CASTSKNSPLHF.

V is TRBV25-1 and J is TRBJ2-7; no clear D gene. Per germline, CDR1 MGHDK and CDR2 SYGVNS. CDR3 length: 14 residues. Between the trimmed V and J ends, which lost 3 bases and 3 bases, there was a span of 12 bases. The CDR3 bases are TGTGCCAGCAGTGAGCCAAAGTCCGGCTACGAGCAGTACTTC. It translates to CASSEPKSGYEQYF.

This clone was seen once. The rearrangement joins TRBV7-6 to TRBJ2-3; D ambiguous. V gave up 5 bases and J gave up 5 bases, with 8 bases separating them. CDR1 is SGHVS, CDR2 FNYEAQ, per germline. This CDR3 has 12 residues. The CDR3 loop reads CASSPARDTQYF. The CDR3 coding sequence is TGTGCCAGCAGCCCCGCCCGAGATACGCAGTATTTT.

This clone was recorded only once. The chain combines TRBV18 with TRBJ2-7; D is perhaps TRBD1 (6 bases). From germline, CDR1 is KGHSH and CDR2 LQKENI. The CDR3 spans 13 residues. The V end lost 1 base, the J end lost 5 bases, and 9 bases lay between the germline ends. CDR3 protein: CASSPRSGDEQYF. The CDR3 coding sequence is TGTGCCAGCTCACCACGATCAGGGGACGAGCAGTACTTC.

The chain links TRBV19 to TRBJ1-6, with D unresolved. The CDR3 runs to 13 residues. Germline CDR1 and CDR2: LNHDA and SQIVND (reference sequence). V gave up 5 bases and J gave up 7 bases, with 9 bases separating them. The CDR3 spells CASSYQDNSPLHF. Here the CDR3 DNA reads TGTGCCAGTAGTTATCAGGACAATTCACCCCTCCACTTT.

CDR3 sequence: CSAGRGIFDGYTF. CDR3 in DNA: TGCAGCGCCGGCCGGGGGATATTCGATGGCTACACCTTC. The chain employs TRBV29-1 and TRBJ1-2; possible D gene TRBD1, 5 bases. CDR1 and CDR2 (germline): SQVTM, ANQGSEA. This CDR3 comprises 13 residues. The V gene lost 7 bases and the J gene lost 6 bases, with 18 bases spanning the gap.

The rearrangement joins TRBV25-1 to TRBJ1-2; no clear D. The V gene lost 5 bases and the J gene lost 8 bases, with 18 bases spanning the gap. The germline gives CDR1 MGHDK, CDR2 SYGVNS. The CDR3 runs to 14 residues. The CDR3 protein is CASSRLGGSGGYTF. For the CDR3, the DNA is TGTGCCAGCAGTAGATTGGGTGGATCGGGCGGCTACACCTTC.

The V call is TRBV14, the J call TRBJ1-2; 7 bases map to TRBD1. The germline CDR1 and CDR2 sequences are SGHDN and FVKESK. The CDR3 runs to 13 residues. Losses at the gene ends were 4 bases for V and 4 bases for J; bases not matched to a gene: 3. CDR3 bases: TGTGCCAGCAGCCCAGACAGGGTCTATGGCTACACCTTC. Translated: CASSPDRVYGYTF.

The chain is built from TRBV27 and TRBJ2-2; D is unclear. This CDR3 is built from 16 residues. V lost 5 bases to trimming and J lost 7 bases, with 20 bases between them. The V gene's germline CDR1 is MNHEY and CDR2 SMNVEV (reference sequence). The CDR3 loop is CASSPRSDLRGGELFF. The CDR3, as DNA: TGTGCCAGCAGTCCCCGGTCGGATCTACGAGGCGGGGAGCTGTTTTTT.

The gene calls are TRBV11-2 and TRBJ2-7; maybe TRBD2 (6 bases). The CDR3 spans 14 residues. Germline-derived CDR1 and CDR2 are SGHAT and FQNNGV. Trimming shortened V by 6 bases and J by 2 bases, and 14 bases separated the two germline ends. This chain's CDR3 is CASSSGTPPYEQYF. CDR3 in DNA: TGTGCCAGCAGTTCCGGGACTCCTCCCTACGAGCAGTACTTC.

The rearrangement uses TRBV9 and TRBJ1-1; no definite D call. Germline loops: CDR1 SGDLS, CDR2 YYNGEE. The CDR3 contains 13 residues. V shed 0 bases and J shed 6 bases, with 9 bases lying between them. This CDR3 reads CASSVGHTSEAFF. CDR3 bases: TGTGCCAGCAGCGTAGGTCATACCTCTGAAGCTTTCTTT.

The chain joins TRBV19 to TRBJ1-4; 8 bases are shared with TRBD1. CDR1 is LNHDA, CDR2 SQIVND, per germline (reference sequence). The CDR3 has 16 amino acids. V gave up 1 base and J gave up 4 bases; unmatched junction bases: 5. This chain's CDR3 is CASSIGGTGGNEKLFF. In DNA, the CDR3 is TGTGCCAGTAGTATAGGGGGGACAGGAGGTAATGAAAAACTGTTTTTT.

The rearrangement links TRBV7-9 to TRBJ2-7, with 7 bases lining up with TRBD2. There are 14 residues in the CDR3. CDR1 SEHNR and CDR2 FQNEAQ come from the germline V gene (reference sequence). V lost 8 bases to trimming and J lost 3 bases; unmatched junction nucleotides: 10. In nucleotides, the CDR3 is TGTGCCAGCCGGGGGAGCGGGGAGGACTACGAGCAGTACTTC. Its translation is CASRGSGEDYEQYF.

The V gene is TRBV5-8, the J gene TRBJ1-1; D gene unclear. This CDR3 contains 14 residues. V was shortened by 1 base and J by 0 bases, with 7 bases between the two germline ends. Germline V gene data show CDR1 as SGHTS and CDR2 as YDEGEE. CDR3 residues: CASSLTHLNTEAFF. In DNA form, the CDR3 reads TGTGCCAGCAGCTTGACACACCTGAACACTGAAGCTTTCTTT.

V is TRBV6-1 and J is TRBJ2-7; no firm D call. The CDR3 length is 12 residues. CDR1 and CDR2 (germline): MNHNS, SASEGT. Deletions cut 1 base from V and 4 bases from J, with 5 bases between. CDR3 nucleotides: TGTGCCAGCAGTGAAGTTGTATACGAGCAGTACTTC. Amino acids: CASSEVVYEQYF.